This T cell receptor beta chain stems from a study of T cell responses to AZD1222 COVID-19 vaccine (dated by TCRdb to the early 2020s). In terms of the full investigation: AZD1222 recipients given second doses at about 4 weeks or at about 12 weeks were pooled, since spike-specific TCR depth and breadth were not found to differ between the two schedules. Enrollment into the trials was organized by age into subgroups of 18-55, 56-69 and 70-plus years, and those subgroups contained roughly 140, 27 and 60 TCR-sequenced participants, respectively. TCR sequencing was performed for approximately 240 trial participants, of whom roughly 200 were given two doses of AZD1222 and around 25 were given two doses of MenACWY control vaccine.

The CDR3 regions of human TCRbeta chains were analyzed by immunosequencing. Per the source publication's procedure: TCRs in the repertoires were compared against a reference library of SARS-CoV-2-specific TCRs that had been generated with the MIRA antigen-specificity platform. Breadth was defined as the fraction of unique TCRs that were SARS-CoV-2-associated. Depth was defined as the fraction of total T cells that were SARS-CoV-2-associated. Using the MIRA data, each spike-specific TCR was assigned both to the spike region to which the TCR was reactive and to a CD4 or CD8 class. Log10-transformed breadth and depth values were compared by one-way ANOVA with Sidak's multiple comparisons tests. In its TCRdb copy, this immuneACCESS table keeps in-frame sequences only and misses some clones. Where compared with another copy, unresolved V genes explain less than half of these, and the others have no known cause. The V and J calls and clone size are taken from that table; D and trimming were inferred from the DNA. Here the sample has about 100,000 clones; around nine tenths occur a single time. The ten largest make up about 1.5% of the sample.

About this clone: Its recognized antigen is unknown. Base-call qualities are not available, and no considerably larger clone is one nucleotide away.

The germline V gene sets CDR1 to SNHLY and CDR2 to FYNNEI. From the cysteine through the phenylalanine, the CDR3 covers 14 amino acids. Of all the DNA, just the CDR3 is kept, 42 bases in frame from base 1. V and J lose 8 bases and 1 base, and a span of 14 bases separates them. Points the paper makes about the study in general: Conclusions about previously exposed vaccinees were limited because only six or seven AZD1222 recipients were SARS-CoV-2 seropositive at baseline. Reportedly, almost half of the unique spike-specific TCRs recognized epitopes lying outside the regions that are mutated in the B.1.351 and B.1.1.7 variants. Participants were mostly white British and included more females than males, and it was suggested by the authors that clonal diversity may have been underestimated. The 56-69-year group was small, and its depth increase did not reach significance, likely because of low power. Because no day 14 peak-response samples were available, repertoires were characterized only after the peak T cell response. After two AZD1222 doses, spike-specific TCR breadth and depth were significantly higher than at day 0 and than in MenACWY recipients. Vaccine-associated CD4 TCRs spanned the whole spike protein, with dominant responses in regions 160-218 and 743-854.

According to the study, the label for this sample's time point signals: baseline before first vaccination. Vaccinee samples came from UK trials COV001 and COV002, including a single-blind randomized controlled phase 2/3 trial of AZD1222 (ChAdOx1 nCoV-19) in healthy adults. For TCRbeta chain sequencing, PBMC samples from trial participants were taken at day 0 and at day 28 after the second dose. The rearranged segments are TRBV2 and TRBJ1-1; no D gene can be assigned with confidence. The clonotype originates from an adult in good health. This material consisted of peripheral blood, taken on day 0 of AZD1222 vaccination. The CDR3 here reads CASPPFAGNTEAFF. The nucleotides read TGTGCCAGCCCTCCTTTCGCAGGGAACACTGAAGCTTTCTTT. The reference TRBV2 and TRBJ1-1 proteins fill in what lies around the CDR3, so the full variable domain reads EPEVTQTPSHQVTQMGQEVILRCVPISNHLYFYWYRQILGQKVEFLVSFYNNEISEKSEIFDDQFSVERPDGSNFTLKIRSTKLEDSAMYFCASPPFAGNTEAFFGQGTRLTVV.